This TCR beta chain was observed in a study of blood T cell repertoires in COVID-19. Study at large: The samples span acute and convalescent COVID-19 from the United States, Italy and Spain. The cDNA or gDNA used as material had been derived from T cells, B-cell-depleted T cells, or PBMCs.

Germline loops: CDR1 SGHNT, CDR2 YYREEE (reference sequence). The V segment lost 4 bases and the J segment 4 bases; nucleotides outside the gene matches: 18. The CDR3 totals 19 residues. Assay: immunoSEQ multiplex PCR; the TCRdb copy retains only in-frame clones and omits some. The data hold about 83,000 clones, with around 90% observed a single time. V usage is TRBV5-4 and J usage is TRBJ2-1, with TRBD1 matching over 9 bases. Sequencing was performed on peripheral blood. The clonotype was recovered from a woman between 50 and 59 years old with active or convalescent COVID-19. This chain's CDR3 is CASSAPPGTGTHNYNEQFF. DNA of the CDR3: TGTGCCAGCAGCGCCCCTCCGGGGACAGGGACCCATAATTACAATGAGCAGTTCTTC.